The 18 T cell receptor beta chains below were found in one sample sequenced in a study of read filtering for tumor transcriptome and immune sequencing. The library was built from roughly 400 ng RNA with molecular barcoded adaptors for alpha/delta and beta/gamma chains. TCRdb independently ran MiXCR on the reads; one entry per CDR3 protein. The data hold around 130,000 distinct CDR3 sequences, with over 10% observed a single time. The sample consisted of a population of CD138-negative cells sorted from bone marrow. The receptor source for this set is a donor at least 40 years old with multiple myeloma.

This clonotype was picked up many times. This chain joins TRBV4-3 and TRBJ2-6; 7 bases are shared with TRBD2. Trimming removed 0 bases from V and 0 bases from J; junction bases left unmatched: 8. The CDR3 extends over 19 amino acids. Germline CDR1 and CDR2: LGHNA and YSLEER. The CDR3 sequence: CASSQDRRDYISGANVLTF. Here the CDR3 DNA reads TGCGCCAGCAGCCAAGATCGGCGGGACTACATCTCTGGGGCCAACGTCCTGACTTTC.

This clonotype was seen ten or more times. This chain uses TRBV29-1 with TRBJ2-1; 9 bases map to TRBD2. CDR1 and CDR2 (germline): SQVTM, ANQGSEA. Trimming took 1 base from V and 6 from J; bases not matched to a gene: 1. The CDR3 has 13 amino acids. The CDR3 DNA reads as TGCAGCGTTGAAGGCGGGAGGGTCAATGAGCAGTTCTTC. Its translation is CSVEGGRVNEQFF.

This clonotype was counted at least ten times. CDR3 amino acids: CASSRDQNVDTQYF. As DNA, the CDR3 is TGTGCCAGCAGCCGAGACCAAAACGTGGATACGCAGTATTTT. The chain carries TRBV3-1 and TRBJ2-3; D remains unclear. Deletions cut 4 bases from V and 6 bases from J, with 14 bases between. Per the germline V gene, CDR1 is LGHDT and CDR2 is YNNKEL (reference sequence). This CDR3 is built from 14 residues.

This clonotype was observed at least ten times. The CDR3 nucleotides are TGTGCCAGCAGCGTAGGTGCAGGCAAGGCCTACGAGCAGTACTTC. Translating it yields CASSVGAGKAYEQYF. This chain connects TRBV9 to TRBJ2-7; D remains unclear. Germline CDR1 is SGDLS and CDR2 is YYNGEE. CDR3 length: 15 amino acids. V was cut by 0 bases and J by 2 bases, with 12 bases left in between.

This clonotype was counted only a few times. Here the CDR3 DNA reads TGTGCCAGTAAAAATACAGGGGCCTACAATGAGCAGTTCTTC. Translation gives CASKNTGAYNEQFF. V gene TRBV19 combines with J gene TRBJ2-1; 7 positions agree with TRBD1. CDR3 size: 14 residues. The V gene end was trimmed by 7 bases and the J gene end by 2 bases; junction bases not matched to a gene: 5. Germline lookup yields CDR1 LNHDA and CDR2 SQIVND (reference sequence).

This clonotype came up many times. V and J are TRBV5-4 and TRBJ2-2, with 7 bases that match TRBD2. J lost 4 bases, V lost 2 bases, and 17 bases had no gene match. This CDR3 is built from 19 residues. Germline CDR1 SGHNT, CDR2 YYREEE (reference sequence). The CDR3 DNA is TGTGCCAGCAGCTTCTCAGCGGGAACGAGGGCCTACATCACCGGGGAGCTGTTTTTT. Its translation: CASSFSAGTRAYITGELFF.

This clonotype showed up many times. V and J are TRBV20-1 and TRBJ2-3; no firm D call. The V end was cut by 6 bases, the J end by 6 bases, with 16 bases between. CDR1 and CDR2 (germline): DFQATT, SNEGSKA (reference sequence). There are 13 residues in the CDR3. CDR3 in amino acids: CSAKTRHADTQYF. CDR3 in DNA: TGCAGTGCCAAGACCCGACATGCGGATACGCAGTATTTT.

As to this clonotype: One base away lies a much larger clone, so this may be a sequencing read error. The conserved phenylalanine or tryptophan normally closing the CDR3 is absent here, so this likely arose from a read error. The chain uses TRBV27 and TRBJ2-1; the match to TRBD2 covers 9 bases. The CDR3 runs 16 residues. V dropped 6 bases and J dropped 2; count of bases not matched to a gene: 8. Per germline, CDR1 MNHEY and CDR2 SMNVEV (reference sequence). The chain's CDR3 is CASSELAGKAYNEQFL. The CDR3 DNA sequence: TGTGCCAGCAGCGAACTAGCGGGCAAGGCCTACAATGAGCAGTTCTTG.

The chain joins TRBV30 to TRBJ1-5; D not resolved. Trimming pared 4 bases from V and 2 bases from J, leaving 12 bases between. This CDR3 contains 14 residues. Germline V gene sequence: CDR1 GTSNPN, CDR2 SVGIG (reference sequence). CDR3 nucleotide sequence: TGTGCCTGGAATCAAGGGCTTGGCAATCAGCCCCAGCATTTT. Amino acid sequence: CAWNQGLGNQPQHF.

This clonotype has at least ten counts. This rearrangement joins TRBV30 to TRBJ2-3, with D maybe TRBD2 (5 bases). The length of the CDR3 is 15 residues. Deletions cut 2 bases from V and 3 bases from J, with 15 bases between. The germline gives CDR1 GTSNPN, CDR2 SVGIG (reference sequence). CDR3 nucleotide sequence: TGTGCCTGGAGTTCTCTCAGCCCGGGGACAGATACGCAGTATTTT. Translating it yields CAWSSLSPGTDTQYF. The whole variable domain, remainder taken from reference TRBV30 and TRBJ2-3, is SQTIHQWPATLVQPVGSPLSLECTVEGTSNPNLYWYRQAAGRGLQLLFYSVGIGQISSEVPQNLSASRPQDRQFILSSKKLLLSDSGFYLCAWSSLSPGTDTQYFGPGTRLTVL.

In its sample, this clonotype was seen many times. The rearrangement uses TRBV4-1 and TRBJ2-1; 7 positions match TRBD2. Per the germline V gene, CDR1 is MGHRA and CDR2 is YSYEKL. The CDR3 consists of 14 residues. The junction had 6 bases not matched to a gene; V was cut back by 4 bases and J by 6 bases. CDR3 nucleotides: TGCGCCAGCAGCCGCGGACTAGTGTTCAATGAGCAGTTCTTC. Translating it yields CASSRGLVFNEQFF.

This clonotype showed up many times. The chain combines TRBV3-1 with TRBJ2-3, with D hard to call. Trimming took off 0 bases at V and 9 bases at J, with 7 bases between the two ends. The CDR3 runs to 12 residues. Germline V gene lookup returns CDR1 LGHDT and CDR2 YNNKEL (reference sequence). CDR3 loop: CASSQDSRTQYF. The CDR3 coding sequence is TGTGCCAGCAGCCAAGATAGCAGAACGCAGTATTTT.

The chain couples TRBV30 to TRBJ2-2, with D possibly matching TRBD1 (5 bases). Germline loops: CDR1 GTSNPN, CDR2 SVGIG (reference sequence). Trimming removed 3 bases from V and 6 bases from J, with 14 bases in between. The CDR3 spans 14 residues. The CDR3: CAWRGQGSAGELFF. The CDR3 DNA sequence: TGTGCCTGGAGGGGTCAGGGATCGGCCGGGGAGCTGTTTTTT.

This clonotype was observed many times. V gene TRBV20-1 combines with J gene TRBJ2-1; D remains unclear. CDR1 DFQATT and CDR2 SNEGSKA come from the germline V gene (reference sequence). V was cut by 4 bases and J by 4 bases, with 5 bases left in between. This CDR3 has 11 residues. This CDR3 is CSATEYNEQFF. CDR3 in DNA: TGCAGTGCTACCGAATACAATGAGCAGTTCTTC.

The genes are TRBV6-2 or TRBV6-3 and TRBJ1-2, with no clear D. The CDR3 loop spans 12 amino acids. In germline, CDR1 is MNHEY, CDR2 SVGEGT. Trimming removed 8 bases from V and 2 bases from J, with 9 bases in between. The CDR3 bases are TGTGCCAGCCTTAGTAGGAACTATGGCTACACCTTC. It encodes CASLSRNYGYTF.

In this sample, this clonotype turned up many times. The junction shows a germline mismatch at one end, possibly a read error. The V call is TRBV6-5, the J call TRBJ1-1, with 7 bases lining up with TRBD1. The length of the CDR3 is 13 residues. Germline V lookup: CDR1 MNHEY, CDR2 SVGAGI. CDR3 amino acids: CASTYRGNTEAFF. CDR3 bases: TGTGCCAGCACTTACAGGGGAAACACTGAAGCTTTCTTT.

This clonotype has at least ten counts. The chain carries TRBV19 and TRBJ2-7; 8 nucleotides line up with TRBD2. The CDR3 is 14 amino acids. Germline CDR1 reads LNHDA; CDR2 reads SQIVND (reference sequence). Trimming cost V 0 bases and J 7 bases; bases outside gene matches: 5. The CDR3 DNA sequence: TGTGCCAGTAGTATAGATAGCGGGATACGGGAGCAGTACTTC. Translated, it gives CASSIDSGIREQYF.

The chain employs TRBV5-1 and TRBJ2-7; 8 bases are shared with TRBD1. The ends lost 7 bases at V and 6 bases at J; junction bases unmatched: 12. Germline-derived CDR1 and CDR2 are SGHRS and YFSETQ. The CDR3 loop spans 14 amino acids. CDR3 in DNA: TGCGCCAGCGAAGAATTGCAGGGGGCGGTCGAGCAGTACTTC. This sequence encodes CASEELQGAVEQYF.